This T cell receptor beta chain comes out of a study of control samples from healthy donors and cancer patients. This CDR3 region has 14 residues. In germline, CDR1 is MNHEY, CDR2 SMNVEV (reference sequence). V was clipped by 3 bases and J by 1 base, with 8 bases between them. Repertoires were generated with immunoSEQ multiplex PCR, while TCRdb's copy carries only in-frame clones and drops some. The repertoire holds about 120,000 clones, with 88% as singletons. The sample consisted of blood. The TCR comes from a man aged 35 to 55 in good health. This chain joins TRBV27 and TRBJ2-3; a possible D gene is TRBD1 (5 bases). DNA for the CDR3: TGTGCCAGCAGTTTGATAGGGGGCACAGATACGCAGTATTTT. Protein: CASSLIGGTDTQYF.